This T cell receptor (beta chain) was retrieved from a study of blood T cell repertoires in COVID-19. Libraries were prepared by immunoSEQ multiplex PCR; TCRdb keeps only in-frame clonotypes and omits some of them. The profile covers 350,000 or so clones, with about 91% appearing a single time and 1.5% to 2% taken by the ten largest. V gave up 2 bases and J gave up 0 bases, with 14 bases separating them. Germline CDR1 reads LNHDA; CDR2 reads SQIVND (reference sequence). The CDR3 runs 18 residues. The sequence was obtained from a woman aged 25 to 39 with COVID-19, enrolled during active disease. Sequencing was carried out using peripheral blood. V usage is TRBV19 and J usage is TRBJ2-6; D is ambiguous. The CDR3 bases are TGTGCCAGTAGTATAATAGCAATGACGGCCTCTGGGGCCAACGTCCTGACTTTC. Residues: CASSIIAMTASGANVLTF.